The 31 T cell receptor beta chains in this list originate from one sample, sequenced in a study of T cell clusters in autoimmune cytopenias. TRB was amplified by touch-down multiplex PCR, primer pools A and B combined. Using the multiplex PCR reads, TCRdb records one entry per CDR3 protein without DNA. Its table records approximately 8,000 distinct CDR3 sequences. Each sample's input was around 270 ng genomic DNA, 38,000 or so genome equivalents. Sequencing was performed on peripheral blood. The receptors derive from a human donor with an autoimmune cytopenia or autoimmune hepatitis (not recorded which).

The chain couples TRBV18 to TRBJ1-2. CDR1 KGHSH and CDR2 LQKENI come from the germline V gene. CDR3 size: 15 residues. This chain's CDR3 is CASSPPWRELYGYTF.

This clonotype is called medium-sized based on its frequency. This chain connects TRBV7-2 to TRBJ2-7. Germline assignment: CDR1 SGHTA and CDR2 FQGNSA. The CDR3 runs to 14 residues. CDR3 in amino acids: CASSFSSRAYEQYF.

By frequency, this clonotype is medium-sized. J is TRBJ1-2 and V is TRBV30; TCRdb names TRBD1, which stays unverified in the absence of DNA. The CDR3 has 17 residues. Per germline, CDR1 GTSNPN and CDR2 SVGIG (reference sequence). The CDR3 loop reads CAWSVDRRARGGYGYTF. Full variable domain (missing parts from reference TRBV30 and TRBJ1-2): SQTIHQWPATLVQPVGSPLSLECTVEGTSNPNLYWYRQAAGRGLQLLFYSVGIGQISSEVPQNLSASRPQDRQFILSSKKLLLSDSGFYLCAWSVDRRARGGYGYTFGSGTRLTVV.

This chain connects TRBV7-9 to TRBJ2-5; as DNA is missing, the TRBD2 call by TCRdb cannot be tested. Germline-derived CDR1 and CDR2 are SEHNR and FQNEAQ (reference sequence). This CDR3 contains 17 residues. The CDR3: CASSFPSGRRGGETQYF.

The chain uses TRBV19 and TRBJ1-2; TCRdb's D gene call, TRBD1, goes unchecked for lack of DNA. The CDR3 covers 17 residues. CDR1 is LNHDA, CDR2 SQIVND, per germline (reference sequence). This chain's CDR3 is CASSIDGTGASSYGYTF.

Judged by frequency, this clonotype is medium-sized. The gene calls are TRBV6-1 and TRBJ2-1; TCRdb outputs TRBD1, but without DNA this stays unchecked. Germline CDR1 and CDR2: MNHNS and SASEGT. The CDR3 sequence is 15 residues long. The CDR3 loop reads CASFQTGGNRNEQFF.

Here the CDR3 reads CASSFSGGPSYEQYF. The chain links TRBV5-1 to TRBJ2-7; absent DNA, TCRdb's TRBD2 call cannot be checked. Germline CDR1 reads SGHRS; CDR2 reads YFSETQ. The CDR3 consists of 15 residues.

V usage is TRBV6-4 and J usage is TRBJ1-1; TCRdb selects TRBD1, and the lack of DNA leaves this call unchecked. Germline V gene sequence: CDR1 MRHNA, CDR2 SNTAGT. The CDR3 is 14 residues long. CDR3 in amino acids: CASKQAYMNTEAFF.

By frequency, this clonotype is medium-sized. CDR3 sequence reads: CASSYSRDRLENEQFF. V is TRBV6-6 and J is TRBJ2-1. Looked up from germline, CDR1 is MNHNY and CDR2 is SVGAGI (reference sequence). The length of the CDR3 is 16 residues.

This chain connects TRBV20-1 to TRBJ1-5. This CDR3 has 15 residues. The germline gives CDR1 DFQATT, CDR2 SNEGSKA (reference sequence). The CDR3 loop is CSARDRSQGRQPQHF.

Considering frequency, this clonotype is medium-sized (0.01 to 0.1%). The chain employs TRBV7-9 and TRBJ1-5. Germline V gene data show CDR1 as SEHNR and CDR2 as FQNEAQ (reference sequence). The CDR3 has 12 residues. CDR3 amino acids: CASSLGGQPQHF.

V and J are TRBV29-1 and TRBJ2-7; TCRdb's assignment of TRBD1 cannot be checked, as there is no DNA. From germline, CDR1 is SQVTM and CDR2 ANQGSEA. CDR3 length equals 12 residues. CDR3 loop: CSPGQGLDEQYF.

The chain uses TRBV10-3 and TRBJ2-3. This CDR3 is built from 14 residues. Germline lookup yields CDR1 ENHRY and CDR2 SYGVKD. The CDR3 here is CAISDERSTDTQYF.

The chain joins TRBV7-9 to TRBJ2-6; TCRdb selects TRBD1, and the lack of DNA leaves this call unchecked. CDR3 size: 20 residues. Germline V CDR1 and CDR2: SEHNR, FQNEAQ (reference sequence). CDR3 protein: CASSSRLGQGASSGANVLTF.

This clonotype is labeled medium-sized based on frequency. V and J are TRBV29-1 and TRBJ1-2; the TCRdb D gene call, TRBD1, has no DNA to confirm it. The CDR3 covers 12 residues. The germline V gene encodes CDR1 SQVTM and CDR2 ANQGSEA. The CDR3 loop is CSVDAGSRGYTF.

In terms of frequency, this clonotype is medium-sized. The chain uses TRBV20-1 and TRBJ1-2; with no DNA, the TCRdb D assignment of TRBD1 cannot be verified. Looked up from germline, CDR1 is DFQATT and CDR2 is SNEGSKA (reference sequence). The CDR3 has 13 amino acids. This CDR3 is CSAGGQGHYGYTF.

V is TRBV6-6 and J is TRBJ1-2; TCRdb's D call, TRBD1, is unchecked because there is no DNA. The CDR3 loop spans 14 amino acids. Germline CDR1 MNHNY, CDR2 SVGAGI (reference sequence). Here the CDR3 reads CASTGTELNYGYTF.

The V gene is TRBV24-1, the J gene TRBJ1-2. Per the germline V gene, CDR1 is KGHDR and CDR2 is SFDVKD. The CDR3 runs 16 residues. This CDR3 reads CATSPPIREGIGGYTF.

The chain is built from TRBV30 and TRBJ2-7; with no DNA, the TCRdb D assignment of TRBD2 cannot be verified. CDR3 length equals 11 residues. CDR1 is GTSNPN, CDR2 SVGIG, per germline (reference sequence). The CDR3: CAWTERGEQYF.

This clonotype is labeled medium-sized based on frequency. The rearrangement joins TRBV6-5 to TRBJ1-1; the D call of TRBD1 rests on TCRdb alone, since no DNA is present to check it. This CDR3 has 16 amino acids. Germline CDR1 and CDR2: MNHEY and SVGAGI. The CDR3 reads CASRRTMGTPNTEAFF.

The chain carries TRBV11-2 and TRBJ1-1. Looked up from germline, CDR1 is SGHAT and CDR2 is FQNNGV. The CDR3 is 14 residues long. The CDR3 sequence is CASSLDRQNTEAFF. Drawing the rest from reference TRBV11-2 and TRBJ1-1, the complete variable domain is EAGVAQSPRYKIIEKRQSVAFWCNPISGHATLYWYQQILGQGPKLLIQFQNNGVVDDSQLPKDRFSAERLKGVDSTLKIQPAKLEDSAVYLCASSLDRQNTEAFFGQGTRLTVV.

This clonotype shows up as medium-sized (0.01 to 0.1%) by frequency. CDR3 residues: CASSLGKRGTDTQYF. The chain couples TRBV7-6 to TRBJ2-3; the D call of TRBD1 rests on TCRdb alone, since no DNA is present to check it. The germline V gene has CDR1 SGHVS and CDR2 FNYEAQ. CDR3 length: 15 amino acids.

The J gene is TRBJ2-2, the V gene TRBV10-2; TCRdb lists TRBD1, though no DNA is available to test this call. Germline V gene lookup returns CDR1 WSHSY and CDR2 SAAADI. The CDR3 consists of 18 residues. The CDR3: CASRPGQTNKRGTGELFF.

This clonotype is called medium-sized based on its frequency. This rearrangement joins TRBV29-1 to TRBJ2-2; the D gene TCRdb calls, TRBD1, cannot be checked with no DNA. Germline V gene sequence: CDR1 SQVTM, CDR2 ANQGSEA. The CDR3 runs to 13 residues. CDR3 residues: CSVGTGITGELFF.

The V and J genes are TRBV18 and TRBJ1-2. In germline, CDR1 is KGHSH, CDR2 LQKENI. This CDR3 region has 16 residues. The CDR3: CASSPPVPGLNYGYTF.

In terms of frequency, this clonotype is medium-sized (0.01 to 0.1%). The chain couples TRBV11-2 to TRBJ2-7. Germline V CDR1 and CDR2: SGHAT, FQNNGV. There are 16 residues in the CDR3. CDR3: CASSLDARGGSYEQYF.

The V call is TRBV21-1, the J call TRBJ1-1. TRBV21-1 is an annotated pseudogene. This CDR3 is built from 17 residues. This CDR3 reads CASSKVGGEVENTEAFF.

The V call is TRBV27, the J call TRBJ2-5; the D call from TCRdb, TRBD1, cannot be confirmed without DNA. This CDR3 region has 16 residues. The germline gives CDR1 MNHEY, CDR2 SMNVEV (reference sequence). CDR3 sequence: CASSLWAQGNYQIQYF.

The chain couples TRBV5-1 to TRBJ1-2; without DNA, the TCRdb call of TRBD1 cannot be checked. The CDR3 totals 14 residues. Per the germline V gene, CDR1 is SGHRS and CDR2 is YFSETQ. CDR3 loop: CASSFPGTVEGYTF.

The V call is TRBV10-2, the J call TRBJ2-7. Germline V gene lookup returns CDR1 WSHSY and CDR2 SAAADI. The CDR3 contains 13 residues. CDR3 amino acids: CASTRGGFYEQYF.

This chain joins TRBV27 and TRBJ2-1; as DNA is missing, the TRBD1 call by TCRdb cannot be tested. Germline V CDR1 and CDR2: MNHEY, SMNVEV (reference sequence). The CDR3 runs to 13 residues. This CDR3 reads CASRKGGYNEQFF.